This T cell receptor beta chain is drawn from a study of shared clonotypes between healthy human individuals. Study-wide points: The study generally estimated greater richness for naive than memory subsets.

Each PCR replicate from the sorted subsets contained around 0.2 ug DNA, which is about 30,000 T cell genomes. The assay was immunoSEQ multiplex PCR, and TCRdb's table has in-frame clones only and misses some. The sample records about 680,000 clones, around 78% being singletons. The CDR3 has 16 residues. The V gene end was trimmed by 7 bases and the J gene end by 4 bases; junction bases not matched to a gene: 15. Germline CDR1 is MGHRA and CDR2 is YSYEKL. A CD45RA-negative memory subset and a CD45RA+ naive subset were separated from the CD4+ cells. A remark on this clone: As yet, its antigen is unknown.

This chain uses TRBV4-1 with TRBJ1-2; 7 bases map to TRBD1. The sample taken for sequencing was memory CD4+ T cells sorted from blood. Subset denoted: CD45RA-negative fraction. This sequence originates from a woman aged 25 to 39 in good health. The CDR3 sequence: CASTPGGPTGPYGYTF. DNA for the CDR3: TGCGCCAGCACCCCAGGGGGTCCCACAGGTCCCTATGGCTACACCTTC.